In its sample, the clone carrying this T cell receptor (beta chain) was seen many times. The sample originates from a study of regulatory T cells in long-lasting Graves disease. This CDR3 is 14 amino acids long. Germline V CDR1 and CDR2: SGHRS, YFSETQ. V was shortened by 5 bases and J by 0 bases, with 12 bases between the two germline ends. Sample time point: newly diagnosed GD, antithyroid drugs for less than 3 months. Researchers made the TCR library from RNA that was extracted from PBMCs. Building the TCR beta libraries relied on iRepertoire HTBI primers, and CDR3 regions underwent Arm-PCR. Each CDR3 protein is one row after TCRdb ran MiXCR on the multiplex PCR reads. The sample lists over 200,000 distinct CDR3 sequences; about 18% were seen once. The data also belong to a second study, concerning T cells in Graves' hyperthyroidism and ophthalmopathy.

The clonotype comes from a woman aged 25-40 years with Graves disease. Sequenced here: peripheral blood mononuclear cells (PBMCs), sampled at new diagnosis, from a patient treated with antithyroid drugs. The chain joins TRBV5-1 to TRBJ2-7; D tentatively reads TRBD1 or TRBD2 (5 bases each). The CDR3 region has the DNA TGCGCCAGCAGACAAGGGGACCCCTCCTACGAGCAGTACTTC. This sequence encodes CASRQGDPSYEQYF.